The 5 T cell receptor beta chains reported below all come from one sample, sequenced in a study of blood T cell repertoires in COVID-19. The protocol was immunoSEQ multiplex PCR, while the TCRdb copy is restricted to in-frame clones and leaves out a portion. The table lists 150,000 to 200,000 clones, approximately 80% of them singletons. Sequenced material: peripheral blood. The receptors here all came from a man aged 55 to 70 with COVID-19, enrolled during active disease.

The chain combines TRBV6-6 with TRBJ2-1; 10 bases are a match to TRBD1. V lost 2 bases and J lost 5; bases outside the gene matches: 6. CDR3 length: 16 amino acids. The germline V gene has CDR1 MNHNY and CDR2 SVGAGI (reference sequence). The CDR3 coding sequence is TGTGCCAGCAGTTACCCGAAGGGACAGGGGAACAATGAGCAGTTCTTC. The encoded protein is CASSYPKGQGNNEQFF.

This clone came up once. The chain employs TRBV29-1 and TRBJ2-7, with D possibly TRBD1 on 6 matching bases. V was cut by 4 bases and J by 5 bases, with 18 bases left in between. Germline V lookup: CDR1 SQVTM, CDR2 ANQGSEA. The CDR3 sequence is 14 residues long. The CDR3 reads CSVGPTGTKNEQYF. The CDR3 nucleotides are TGCAGCGTTGGACCGACAGGAACGAAGAACGAGCAGTACTTC.

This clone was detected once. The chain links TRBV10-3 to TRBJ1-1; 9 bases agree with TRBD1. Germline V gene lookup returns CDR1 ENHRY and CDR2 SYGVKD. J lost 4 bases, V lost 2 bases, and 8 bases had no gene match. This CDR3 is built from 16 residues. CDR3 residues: CAISETGGAEGTEAFF. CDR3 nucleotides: TGTGCCATCAGTGAGACAGGGGGCGCTGAGGGCACTGAAGCTTTCTTT.

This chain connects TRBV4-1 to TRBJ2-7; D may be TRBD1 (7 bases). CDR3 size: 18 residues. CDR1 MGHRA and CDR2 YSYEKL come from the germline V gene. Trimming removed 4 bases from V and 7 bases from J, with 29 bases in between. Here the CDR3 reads CASSLQMGTEQGGKEQYF. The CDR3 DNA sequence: TGCGCCAGCAGCCTACAAATGGGGACAGAACAAGGGGGGAAAGAGCAGTACTTC.

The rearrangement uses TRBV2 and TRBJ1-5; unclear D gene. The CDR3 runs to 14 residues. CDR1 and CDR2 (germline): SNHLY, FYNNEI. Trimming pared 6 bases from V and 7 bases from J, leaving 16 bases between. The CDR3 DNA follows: TGTGCCAGCAGCGGGATGGCAGCCACCCAGCCCCAGCATTTT. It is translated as CASSGMAATQPQHF.